Below, 8 T cell receptor beta chains from the same sample are listed, as sequenced in a study of T-cell memory formation after mild COVID-19. TCRdb passed the 5' RACE reads through MiXCR, listing each CDR3 protein once. The table lists more than 400,000 distinct CDR3 sequences, 15% to 20% of them singletons. Sample: PBMCs or a T cell subset sorted from them (not recorded which). These receptors all come from an adult woman who had mild COVID-19 (a few samples of this study predate the infection). Cell type and time point are not known.

In this sample, this clonotype turned up many times. The chain links TRBV12-3 or TRBV12-4 to TRBJ1-1; D is unresolved. With 1 base removed from V and 8 bases from J, the gap between germline ends came to 8 bases. The CDR3 has 12 residues. The CDR3 reads CASSLGGSEAFF. In DNA form, the CDR3 reads TGTGCCAGCAGTTTAGGAGGGTCGGAAGCTTTCTTT.

This clonotype came up many times. The chain has TRBV5-1 and TRBJ2-4; D might be TRBD2 (5 bases). The V end was cut by 0 bases, the J end by 7 bases, with 11 bases between. In germline, CDR1 is SGHRS, CDR2 YFSETQ. The CDR3 runs to 14 residues. This chain's CDR3 is CASSLGEGWNIQYF. In nucleotides, the CDR3 is TGCGCCAGCAGCTTGGGAGAGGGATGGAACATTCAGTACTTC.

V gene TRBV15 combines with J gene TRBJ2-5; D is unclear. CDR1 and CDR2 (germline): LNHNV, YYDKDF (reference sequence). The CDR3 is 12 amino acids. V lost 8 bases to trimming and J lost 2 bases, with 9 bases between them. CDR3 amino acids: CATRRSQETQYF. CDR3 coding DNA: TGTGCCACCCGTCGGAGTCAAGAGACCCAGTACTTC. Variable domain in full (rest from reference TRBV15 and TRBJ2-5): DAMVIQNPRYQVTQFGKPVTLSCSQTLNHNVMYWYQQKSSQAPKLLFHYYDKDFNNEADTPDNFQSRRPNTSFCFLDIRSPGLGDTAMYLCATRRSQETQYFGPGTRLLVL.

This chain joins TRBV23-1 and TRBJ1-2; TRBD1 might be the D (6 bases). TRBV23-1 carries the ORF label, with uncertain function. The CDR3 loop spans 15 amino acids. V was pared by 7 bases and J by 2 bases, with 17 bases between. The CDR3 reads CASTSETTGNYGYTF. The CDR3, as DNA: TGCGCCAGCACTTCAGAAACCACAGGGAACTATGGCTACACCTTC.

This clonotype was found a few times. V usage is TRBV7-9 and J usage is TRBJ1-2; TRBD1 matches 9 bases. J gave up 4 bases and V 3 bases, and 6 bases lay outside the gene matches. The germline CDR1 and CDR2 sequences are SEHNR and FQNEAQ (reference sequence). This CDR3 is built from 15 residues. This CDR3 is CASSFGTGGFYGYTF. As DNA, the CDR3 is TGTGCCAGCAGCTTTGGCACAGGGGGCTTCTATGGCTACACCTTC.

This clonotype has more than one count but fewer than ten. This chain joins TRBV16 and TRBJ2-7; D not resolved. V lost 0 bases to trimming and J lost 4 bases, with 10 bases between them. Germline V gene data show CDR1 as KGHSY and CDR2 as FQNENV. This CDR3 region has 14 residues. The CDR3 nucleotides read TGTGCCAGCAGCCAATCGGCTTTCCGTTACGAGCAGTACTTC. Translation gives CASSQSAFRYEQYF. The full variable domain, its missing parts supplied by reference TRBV16 and TRBJ2-7, is GEEVAQTPKHLVRGEGQKAKLYCAPIKGHSYVFWYQQVLKNEFKFLISFQNENVFDETGMPKERFSAKCLPNSPCSLEIQATKLEDSAVYFCASSQSAFRYEQYFGPGTRLTVT.

This clonotype occurred a few times. The V gene is TRBV2, the J gene TRBJ2-3; no clear D gene. The V gene's germline CDR1 is SNHLY and CDR2 FYNNEI. This CDR3 is built from 15 residues. Between the trimmed V and J ends, which lost 6 bases and 3 bases, there was a span of 16 bases. CDR3 bases: TGTGCCAGCAGGTGGGCTTCGGTACCTACAGATACGCAGTATTTT. Translating it yields CASRWASVPTDTQYF.

V gene TRBV27 combines with J gene TRBJ1-1; the D gene is possibly TRBD1 (5 bases). CDR1 is MNHEY, CDR2 SMNVEV, per germline (reference sequence). This CDR3 has 14 residues. V lost 7 bases to trimming and J lost 8 bases, with 20 bases between them. The CDR3 nucleotides are TGTGCCAGCATCCCCTGGGGGGTCAGCGGCGAAGCTTTCTTT. Amino acid sequence: CASIPWGVSGEAFF.